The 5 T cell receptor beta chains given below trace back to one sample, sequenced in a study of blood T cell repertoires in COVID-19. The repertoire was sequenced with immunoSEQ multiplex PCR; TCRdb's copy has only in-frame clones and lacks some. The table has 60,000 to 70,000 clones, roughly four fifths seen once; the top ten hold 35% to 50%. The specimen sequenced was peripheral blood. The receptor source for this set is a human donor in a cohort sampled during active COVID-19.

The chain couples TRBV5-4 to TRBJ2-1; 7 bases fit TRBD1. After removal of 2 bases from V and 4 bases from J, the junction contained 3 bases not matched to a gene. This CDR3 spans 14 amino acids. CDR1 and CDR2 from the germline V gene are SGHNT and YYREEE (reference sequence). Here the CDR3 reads CASSLTGVYNEQFF. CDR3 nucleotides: TGTGCCAGCAGCTTAACAGGGGTTTACAATGAGCAGTTCTTC.

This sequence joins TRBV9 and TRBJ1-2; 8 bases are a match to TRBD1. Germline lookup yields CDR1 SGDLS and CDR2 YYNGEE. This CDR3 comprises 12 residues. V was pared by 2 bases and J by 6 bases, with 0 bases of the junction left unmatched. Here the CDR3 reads CASSVRGHGYTF. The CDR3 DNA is TGTGCCAGCAGCGTCAGGGGGCATGGCTACACCTTC.

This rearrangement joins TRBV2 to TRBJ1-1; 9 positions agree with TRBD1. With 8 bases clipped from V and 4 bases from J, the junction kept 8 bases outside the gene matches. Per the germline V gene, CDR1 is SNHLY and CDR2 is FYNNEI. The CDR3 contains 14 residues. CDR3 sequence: CASGEDRGSTEAFF. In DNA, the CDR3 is TGTGCCAGCGGAGAGGACAGGGGAAGCACTGAAGCTTTCTTT.

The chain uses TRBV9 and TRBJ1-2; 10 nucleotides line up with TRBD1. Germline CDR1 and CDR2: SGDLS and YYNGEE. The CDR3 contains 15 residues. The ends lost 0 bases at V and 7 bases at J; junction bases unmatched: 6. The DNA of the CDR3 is TGTGCCAGCAGCGTAGCTCCGACAGGGGGCGTTGGCTACACCTTC. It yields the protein CASSVAPTGGVGYTF. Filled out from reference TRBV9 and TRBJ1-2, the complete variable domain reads DSGVTQTPKHLITATGQRVTLRCSPRSGDLSVYWYQQSLDQGLQFLIQYYNGEERAKGNILERFSAQQFPDLHSELNLSSLELGDSALYFCASSVAPTGGVGYTFGSGTRLTVV.

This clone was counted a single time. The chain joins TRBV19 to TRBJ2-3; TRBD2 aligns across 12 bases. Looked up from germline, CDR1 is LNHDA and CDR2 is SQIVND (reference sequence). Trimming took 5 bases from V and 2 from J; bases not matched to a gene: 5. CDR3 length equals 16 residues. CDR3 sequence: CASSRLAGADTDTQYF. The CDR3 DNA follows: TGTGCCAGTAGTCGACTAGCGGGGGCCGACACAGATACGCAGTATTTT.